A single sample gave rise to the 4 T cell receptor beta chains below, sequenced in a study of PD-1 blockade in classical Hodgkin lymphoma. Some clones are missing from TCRdb's copy, which holds only in-frame ones; the method was immunoSEQ multiplex PCR. Of approximately 20,000 clones listed, around 79% are singletons. Time point indicated: cycle 4 day 1 (C4D1), after five to seven weeks of nivolumab. Each patient relapsed following autologous stem cell transplantation, and prior brentuximab vedotin exposure differed. The sample was peripheral blood mononuclear cells (PBMCs), taken before the fourth cycle of nivolumab. These receptors came from a human donor with classical Hodgkin lymphoma.

This clone showed up just a few times. CDR3 region: CASSIGAGETQYF. CDR3 coding DNA: TGTGCCAGCAGCATAGGAGCGGGAGAGACCCAGTACTTC. The chain carries TRBV7-9 and TRBJ2-5, with TRBD2 as a possible D gene (6 bases). This CDR3 contains 13 residues. With 5 bases removed from V and 4 bases from J, the gap between germline ends came to 11 bases. Germline CDR1 and CDR2: SEHNR and FQNEAQ (reference sequence).

This clone was counted between two and nine times. The chain carries TRBV15 and TRBJ1-2; D is perhaps TRBD1 (6 bases). The V end lost 5 bases, the J end lost 4 bases, and 8 bases lay between the germline ends. CDR1 LNHNV and CDR2 YYDKDF come from the germline V gene (reference sequence). The CDR3 is made up of 12 amino acids. The CDR3 reads CATSPRGYGYTF. The CDR3 DNA reads as TGTGCCACCAGCCCCAGGGGCTATGGCTACACCTTC.

The V gene is TRBV6-6, the J gene TRBJ2-1, with 10 bases lining up with TRBD1. There are 16 residues in the CDR3. Germline V CDR1 and CDR2: MNHNY, SVGAGI (reference sequence). V lost 5 bases to trimming and J lost 0 bases; unmatched junction nucleotides: 4. The CDR3 sequence: CASSRDRGLSYNEQFF. In nucleotides, the CDR3 is TGTGCCAGCAGTAGGGACAGGGGCCTCTCCTACAATGAGCAGTTCTTC.

The gene calls are TRBV30 and TRBJ2-1; D remains ambiguous. Germline assignment: CDR1 GTSNPN and CDR2 SVGIG (reference sequence). The CDR3 covers 11 residues. Trimming stripped 0 bases from V and 7 bases from J, with 4 bases between. CDR3 sequence: CAWSVPNEQFF. The CDR3 nucleotides are TGTGCCTGGAGTGTACCGAATGAGCAGTTCTTC.